The 15 T cell receptor beta chains in this list originate from one sample, sequenced in a study of blood T cell repertoires in COVID-19. The method was immunoSEQ multiplex PCR; TCRdb's version includes in-frame clones alone and lacks a portion of them. The table includes some 280,000 clones, roughly 90% detected once. Sequences were obtained from peripheral blood. These receptors were obtained from a woman aged 25 to 39 with active or convalescent COVID-19.

The chain carries TRBV7-3 and TRBJ2-3; possibly TRBD1 for D (5 bases). The germline V gene encodes CDR1 SGHTA and CDR2 FQGTGA. The CDR3 extends over 14 amino acids. V gave up 6 bases and J gave up 6 bases, with 16 bases separating them. CDR3: CASSHADSVDTQYF. Here the CDR3 DNA reads TGTGCCAGCAGTCATGCTGACAGTGTCGATACGCAGTATTTT.

DNA for the CDR3: TGTGCCAGCAGTTTCGCCTACGAGCAGTACTTC. It specifies CASSFAYEQYF. The chain couples TRBV6-2 or TRBV6-3 to TRBJ2-7; D not certain. The CDR3 has 11 residues. Looked up from germline, CDR1 is MNHEY and CDR2 is SVGEGT. Trimming stripped 4 bases from V and 2 bases from J, with 3 bases between.

The chain employs TRBV28 and TRBJ1-6, with D tentatively TRBD1 (5 bases). Germline V gene data show CDR1 as MDHEN and CDR2 as SYDVKM. Trimming shortened V by 5 bases and J by 4 bases, and 12 bases separated the two germline ends. This CDR3 region has 15 residues. CDR3 DNA sequence: TGTGCCAGCAGTAAGGGACTCCCGTATAATTCACCCCTCCACTTT. Translation: CASSKGLPYNSPLHF.

J is TRBJ1-5 and V is TRBV19; D not certain. Deletions cut 7 bases from V and 3 bases from J, with 16 bases between. The germline CDR1 and CDR2 sequences are LNHDA and SQIVND (reference sequence). This CDR3 has 15 residues. As DNA, the CDR3 is TGTGCCAGTACCCTAGAGACCCACATCAATCAGCCCCAGCATTTT. Protein product: CASTLETHINQPQHF.

This chain joins TRBV7-8 and TRBJ2-5, with TRBD2 matching 9 bases. Germline V CDR1 and CDR2: SGHVS, FQNEAQ. With V trimmed by 0 bases and J by 5 bases, 10 bases remained unmatched. The length of the CDR3 is 17 residues. The CDR3, as DNA: TGTGCCAGCAGCTTAGCCTTGAGGCTAGCGGGGCGGGAGACCCAGTACTTC. It encodes CASSLALRLAGRETQYF. Filled out from reference TRBV7-8 and TRBJ2-5, the complete variable domain reads GAGVSQSPRYKVAKRGQDVALRCDPISGHVSLFWYQQALGQGPEFLTYFQNEAQLDKSGLPSDRFFAERPEGSVSTLKIQRTQQEDSAVYLCASSLALRLAGRETQYFGPGTRLLVL.

This chain links TRBV2 with TRBJ1-2, with D maybe TRBD1 (6 bases). Trimming pared 5 bases from V and 2 bases from J, leaving 12 bases between. The CDR3 spans 14 residues. Germline values: CDR1 SNHLY, CDR2 FYNNEI. The CDR3 here is CASSLSGVNYGYTF. In nucleotides, the CDR3 is TGTGCCAGCAGTCTCTCAGGGGTCAACTATGGCTACACCTTC. Complete variable domain (other parts from reference TRBV2 and TRBJ1-2): EPEVTQTPSHQVTQMGQEVILRCVPISNHLYFYWYRQILGQKVEFLVSFYNNEISEKSEIFDDQFSVERPDGSNFTLKIRSTKLEDSAMYFCASSLSGVNYGYTFGSGTRLTVV.

The rearrangement links TRBV27 to TRBJ1-5; 9 bases are a match to TRBD1. This CDR3 comprises 15 residues. The V gene's germline CDR1 is MNHEY and CDR2 SMNVEV (reference sequence). V was pared by 8 bases and J by 5 bases, with 10 bases of the junction left unmatched. CDR3 bases: TGTGCCAGCCCACCGTTTTGGGACAGGGATCAGCCCCAGCATTTT. It yields the protein CASPPFWDRDQPQHF.

The chain joins TRBV7-2 to TRBJ2-4; 12 positions match TRBD2. CDR1 and CDR2 from the germline V gene are SGHTA and FQGNSA. V lost 1 base to trimming and J lost 3 bases; unmatched junction nucleotides: 10. This CDR3 has 19 residues. The DNA for the CDR3 is TGTGCCAGCAGCTTAGAAGTACGGCTAGCGGGGGGGATCAAAAACATTCAGTACTTC. Its protein is CASSLEVRLAGGIKNIQYF.

This chain connects TRBV5-1 to TRBJ2-1; 9 positions match TRBD2. Germline V gives CDR1 SGHRS, CDR2 YFSETQ. V shed 10 bases and J 8 bases; nucleotides not matched to a gene: 13. The CDR3 is made up of 14 amino acids. The CDR3 loop is CASSLGGGADEQFF. The CDR3 DNA follows: TGCGCCTCTTCCTTGGGCGGGGGGGCAGATGAGCAGTTCTTC. Combining the CDR3 with reference TRBV5-1 and TRBJ2-1 gives the whole variable domain KAGVTQTPRYLIKTRGQQVTLSCSPISGHRSVSWYQQTPGQGLQFLFEYFSETQRNKGNFPGRFSGRQFSNSRSEMNVSTLELGDSALYLCASSLGGGADEQFFGPGTRLTVL.

This chain joins TRBV10-3 and TRBJ1-4, with no clear D. This CDR3 is built from 13 residues. Germline V gives CDR1 ENHRY, CDR2 SYGVKD. The germline V and J ends were trimmed by 10 bases and 7 bases, with 16 bases remaining between them. DNA of the CDR3: TGTGCCACCGGGAGAGGGTTCGGTGAAAAACTGTTTTTT. Translating gives CATGRGFGEKLFF.

This clone was picked up one time. V and J are TRBV5-1 and TRBJ2-7; maybe TRBD2 (6 bases). The V and J ends lost 2 bases and 6 bases respectively, with 21 bases between them. CDR1 and CDR2 (germline): SGHRS, YFSETQ. The CDR3 loop spans 16 amino acids. This CDR3 is CASSFWDSNQIREQYF. The CDR3 bases are TGCGCCAGCAGCTTTTGGGACTCAAACCAGATTCGCGAGCAGTACTTC.

The chain is built from TRBV25-1 and TRBJ2-1; TRBD2 is a possible D gene (7 bases). The CDR3 extends over 18 amino acids. Germline CDR1 and CDR2: MGHDK and SYGVNS. V gave up 6 bases and J gave up 1 base, with 22 bases separating them. CDR3 region: CASSGPLRGGRSYNEQFF. DNA for the CDR3: TGTGCCAGCAGCGGACCTCTAAGGGGGGGGAGATCCTACAATGAGCAGTTCTTC. Full variable domain (remainder filled in from reference TRBV25-1 and TRBJ2-1): EADIYQTPRYLVIGTGKKITLECSQTMGHDKMYWYQQDPGMELHLIHYSYGVNSTEKGDLSSESTVSRIRTEHFPLTLESARPSHTSQYLCASSGPLRGGRSYNEQFFGPGTRLTVL.

The V and J genes are TRBV19 and TRBJ2-3, with D perhaps TRBD1 (5 bases). The CDR3 covers 15 residues. Germline lookup yields CDR1 LNHDA and CDR2 SQIVND (reference sequence). V shed 3 bases and J shed 4 bases, with 14 bases lying between them. Written as DNA, the CDR3 is TGTGCCAGTAGTATTCCCCAGGGAATGGCAGATACGCAGTATTTT. Its translation is CASSIPQGMADTQYF. Filled out from reference TRBV19 and TRBJ2-3, the complete variable domain reads DGGITQSPKYLFRKEGQNVTLSCEQNLNHDAMYWYRQDPGQGLRLIYYSQIVNDFQKGDIAEGYSVSREKKESFPLTVTSAQKNPTAFYLCASSIPQGMADTQYFGPGTRLTVL.

The rearrangement joins TRBV7-9 to TRBJ1-5; perhaps TRBD1 as D (5 bases). Germline CDR1 is SEHNR and CDR2 is FQNEAQ (reference sequence). Trimming stripped 2 bases from V and 3 bases from J, with 14 bases between. CDR3 length equals 16 residues. As DNA, the CDR3 is TGTGCCAGCAGCTTATCCCAGGGCAGGGACAATCAGCCCCAGCATTTT. Translating gives CASSLSQGRDNQPQHF.

The genes are TRBV7-2 and TRBJ2-2; 9 positions match TRBD1. This CDR3 is built from 15 residues. Germline CDR1 and CDR2: SGHTA and FQGNSA. The trim removed 2 bases at V and 7 bases at J, leaving 5 bases unmatched. The CDR3 spells CASSLWGQGVGELFF. The DNA for the CDR3 is TGTGCCAGCAGCTTATGGGGACAGGGTGTCGGGGAGCTGTTTTTT.